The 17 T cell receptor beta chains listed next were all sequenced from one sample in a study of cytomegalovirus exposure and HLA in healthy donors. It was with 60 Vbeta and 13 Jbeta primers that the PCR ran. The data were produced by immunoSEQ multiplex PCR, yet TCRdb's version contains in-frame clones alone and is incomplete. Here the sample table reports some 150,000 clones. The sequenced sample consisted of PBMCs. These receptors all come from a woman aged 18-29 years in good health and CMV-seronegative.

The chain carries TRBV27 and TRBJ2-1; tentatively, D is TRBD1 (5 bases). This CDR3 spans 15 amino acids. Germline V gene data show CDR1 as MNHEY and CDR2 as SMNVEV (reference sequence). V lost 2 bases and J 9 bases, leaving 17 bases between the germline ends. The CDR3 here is CASSLRSSRAVEQFF. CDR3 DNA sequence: TGTGCCAGCAGTTTACGCTCGTCCAGGGCAGTTGAGCAGTTCTTC.

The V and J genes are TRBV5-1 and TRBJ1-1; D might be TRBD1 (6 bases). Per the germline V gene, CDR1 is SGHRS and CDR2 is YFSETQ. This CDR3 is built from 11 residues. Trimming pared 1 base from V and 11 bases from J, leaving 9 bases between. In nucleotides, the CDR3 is TGCGCCAGCAGCTTGACAGGGATCGCTTTCTTT. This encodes CASSLTGIAFF.

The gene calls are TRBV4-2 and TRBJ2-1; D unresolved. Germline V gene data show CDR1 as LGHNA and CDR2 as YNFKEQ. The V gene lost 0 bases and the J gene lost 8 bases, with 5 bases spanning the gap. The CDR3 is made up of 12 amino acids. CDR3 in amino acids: CASSQDLYEQFF. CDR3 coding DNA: TGTGCCAGCAGCCAAGATCTCTATGAGCAGTTCTTC.

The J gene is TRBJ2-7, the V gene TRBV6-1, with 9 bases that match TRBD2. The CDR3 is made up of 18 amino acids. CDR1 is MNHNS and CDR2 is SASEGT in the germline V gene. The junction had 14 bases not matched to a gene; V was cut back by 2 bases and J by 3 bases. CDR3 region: CASSERLAGPDALYEQYF. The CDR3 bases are TGTGCCAGCAGTGAACGGCTAGCGGGACCCGACGCGCTCTACGAGCAGTACTTC.

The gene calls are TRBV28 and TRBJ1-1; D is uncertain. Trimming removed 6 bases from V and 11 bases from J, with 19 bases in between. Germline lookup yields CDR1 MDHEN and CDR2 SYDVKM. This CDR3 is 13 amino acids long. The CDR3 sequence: CASRRHNPSAAFF. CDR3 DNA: TGTGCCAGCAGACGACACAACCCCTCAGCCGCTTTCTTT.

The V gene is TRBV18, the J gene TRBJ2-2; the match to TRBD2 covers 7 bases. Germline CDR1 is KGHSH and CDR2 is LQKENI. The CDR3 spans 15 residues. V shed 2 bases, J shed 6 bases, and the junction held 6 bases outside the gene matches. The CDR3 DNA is TGTGCCAGCTCACCATCTCAAGCGGGATCCGGGGAGCTGTTTTTT. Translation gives CASSPSQAGSGELFF.

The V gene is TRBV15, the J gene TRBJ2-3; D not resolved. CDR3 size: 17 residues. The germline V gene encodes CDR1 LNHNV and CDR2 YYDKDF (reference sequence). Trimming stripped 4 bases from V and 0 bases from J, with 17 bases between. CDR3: CATSTGYYVSSTDTQYF. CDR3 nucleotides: TGTGCCACCAGCACAGGTTATTACGTTTCTAGCACAGATACGCAGTATTTT.

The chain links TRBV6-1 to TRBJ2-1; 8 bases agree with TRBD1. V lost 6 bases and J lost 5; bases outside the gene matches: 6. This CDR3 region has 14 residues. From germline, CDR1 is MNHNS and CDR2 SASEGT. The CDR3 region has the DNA TGTGCCAGCAGCGCCGGGACAGGACACAATGAGCAGTTCTTC. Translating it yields CASSAGTGHNEQFF.

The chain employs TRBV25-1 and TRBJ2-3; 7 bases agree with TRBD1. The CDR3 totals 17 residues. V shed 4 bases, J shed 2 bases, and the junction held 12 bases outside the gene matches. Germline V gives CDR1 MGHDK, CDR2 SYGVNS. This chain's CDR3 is CASSAMTGRQLTDTQYF. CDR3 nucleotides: TGTGCCAGCAGTGCAATGACAGGGAGACAACTCACAGATACGCAGTATTTT.

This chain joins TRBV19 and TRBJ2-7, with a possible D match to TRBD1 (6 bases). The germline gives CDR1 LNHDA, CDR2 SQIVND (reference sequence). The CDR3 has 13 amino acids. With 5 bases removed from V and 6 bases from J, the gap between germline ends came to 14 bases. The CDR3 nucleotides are TGTGCCAGTAGTCCGACCGACAGGCGCGAGCAGTACTTC. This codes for CASSPTDRREQYF.

CDR3 sequence: CASSLVPQGTYGYTF. The CDR3 DNA reads as TGTGCCAGCAGCTTAGTTCCCCAGGGGACCTATGGCTACACCTTC. The V gene is TRBV7-8, the J gene TRBJ1-2; possibly TRBD1 for D (6 bases). The CDR3 spans 15 residues. V dropped 1 base and J dropped 4 bases, with 13 bases sitting between them. CDR1 SGHVS and CDR2 FQNEAQ come from the germline V gene.

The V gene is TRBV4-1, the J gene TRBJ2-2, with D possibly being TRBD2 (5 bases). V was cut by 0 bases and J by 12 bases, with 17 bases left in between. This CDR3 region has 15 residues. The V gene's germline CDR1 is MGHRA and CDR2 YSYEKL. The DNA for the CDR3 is TGCGCCAGCAGCCAAGATAAGGGAGCTCTCCTTCAGCTGTTTTTT. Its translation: CASSQDKGALLQLFF.

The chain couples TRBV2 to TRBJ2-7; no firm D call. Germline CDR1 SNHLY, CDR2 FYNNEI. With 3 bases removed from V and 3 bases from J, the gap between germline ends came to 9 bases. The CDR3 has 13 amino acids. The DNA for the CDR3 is TGTGCCAGCAGTGAGTCAGACCACTACGAGCAGTACGTC. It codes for CASSESDHYEQYV.

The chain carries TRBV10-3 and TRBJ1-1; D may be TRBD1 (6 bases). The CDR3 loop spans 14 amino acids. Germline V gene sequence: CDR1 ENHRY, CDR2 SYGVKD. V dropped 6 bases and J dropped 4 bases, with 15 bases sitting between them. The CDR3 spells CAIRRTAESTEAFF. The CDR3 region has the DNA TGTGCCATCAGGAGGACAGCTGAGAGCACTGAAGCTTTCTTT.

The CDR3 loop reads CASSEPTDTQYF. The CDR3 nucleotides read TGTGCCAGTAGCGAGCCCACAGATACGCAGTATTTT. The chain employs TRBV19 and TRBJ2-3, with D unclear. This CDR3 is built from 12 residues. CDR1 LNHDA and CDR2 SQIVND come from the germline V gene (reference sequence). V dropped 6 bases and J dropped 2 bases, with 6 bases sitting between them.

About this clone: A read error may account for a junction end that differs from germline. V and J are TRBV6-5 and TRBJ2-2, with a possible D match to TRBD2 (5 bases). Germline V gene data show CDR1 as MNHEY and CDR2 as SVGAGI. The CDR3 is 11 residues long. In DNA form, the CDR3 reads TGTGCCAGCAGTAGCCACCGGGGAGCTGTTTTT. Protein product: CASSSHRGAVF.

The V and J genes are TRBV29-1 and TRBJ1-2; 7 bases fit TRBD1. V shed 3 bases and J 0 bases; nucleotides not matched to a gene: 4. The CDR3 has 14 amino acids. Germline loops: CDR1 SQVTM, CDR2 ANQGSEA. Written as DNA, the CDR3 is TGCAGCGTTGAGGACAGGTTTTCTAACTATGGCTACACCTTC. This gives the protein CSVEDRFSNYGYTF.